What follows are 24 T cell receptor beta chains derived from one specimen sequenced in a study of T cell responses to AZD1222 COVID-19 vaccine. The table came from immunoSEQ multiplex PCR; TCRdb's copy has only in-frame clones and leaves some out. The table records about 120,000 clones, around 92% of them present only once. Sequencing was performed on peripheral blood, taken on day 0 of AZD1222 vaccination. The receptors were sampled from an adult in good health.

This chain uses TRBV4-3 with TRBJ1-1; D gene uncertain. V dropped 4 bases and J dropped 4 bases, with 13 bases sitting between them. CDR3 length: 14 amino acids. Per germline, CDR1 LGHNA and CDR2 YSLEER. CDR3 loop: CASSPRAAGTEAFF. The DNA for the CDR3 is TGCGCCAGCAGCCCCCGGGCAGCGGGCACTGAAGCTTTCTTT.

CDR3 bases: TGCAGTGCTAAGGGGAATAGGGGGGCTTTCTTT. Translated: CSAKGNRGAFF. The chain combines TRBV20-1 with TRBJ1-1; tentatively, D is TRBD1 (6 bases). The CDR3 length is 11 residues. Trimming removed 4 bases from V and 11 bases from J, with 14 bases in between. Looked up from germline, CDR1 is DFQATT and CDR2 is SNEGSKA (reference sequence).

This chain joins TRBV28 and TRBJ1-1; D remains unclear. The CDR3 has 15 residues. V was clipped by 2 bases and J by 5 bases, with 15 bases between them. CDR1 is MDHEN, CDR2 SYDVKM, per germline. In DNA form, the CDR3 reads TGTGCCAGCAGTTTAGTAAAAGTAGGGTATACTGAAGCTTTCTTT. Its protein product is CASSLVKVGYTEAFF.

The V call is TRBV7-2, the J call TRBJ2-1; D may be TRBD1 or TRBD2 (5 bases each). In germline, CDR1 is SGHTA, CDR2 FQGNSA. The V and J ends lost 5 bases and 0 bases respectively, with 11 bases between them. CDR3 length: 15 residues. The CDR3 is CASSGWGSSYNEQFF. In DNA, the CDR3 is TGTGCCAGCAGCGGCTGGGGGAGCTCCTACAATGAGCAGTTCTTC.

The genes are TRBV28 and TRBJ2-3; 8 bases line up with TRBD2. This CDR3 has 18 amino acids. CDR1 is MDHEN and CDR2 is SYDVKM in the germline V gene. J gave up 1 base and V 4 bases, and 13 bases lay outside the gene matches. The CDR3 is CASSSPLADGDRTDTQYF. The CDR3 DNA reads TGTGCCAGCAGTTCTCCACTAGCGGACGGGGATCGCACAGATACGCAGTATTTT. Supplemented by reference TRBV28 and TRBJ2-3, the full variable domain reads DVKVTQSSRYLVKRTGEKVFLECVQDMDHENMFWYRQDPGLGLRLIYFSYDVKMKEKGDIPEGYSVSREKKERFSLILESASTNQTSMYLCASSSPLADGDRTDTQYFGPGTRLTVL.

The chain links TRBV19 to TRBJ1-3, with D perhaps matching TRBD1 (6 bases). V lost 3 bases and J lost 0, with 12 bases in between. CDR1 is LNHDA and CDR2 is SQIVND in the germline V gene (reference sequence). The CDR3 sequence is 16 residues long. The CDR3 region has the DNA TGTGCCAGTAGTATGACAGGACTAAGCTCTGGAAACACCATATATTTT. Translation gives CASSMTGLSSGNTIYF. The full variable domain, with the rest looked up from reference TRBV19 and TRBJ1-3, is DGGITQSPKYLFRKEGQNVTLSCEQNLNHDAMYWYRQDPGQGLRLIYYSQIVNDFQKGDIAEGYSVSREKKESFPLTVTSAQKNPTAFYLCASSMTGLSSGNTIYFGEGSWLTVV.

The CDR3 nucleotides are TGTGCCAGCAGCCAAGATCGCAGGGTACGGGAGACCCAGTACTTC. Translation: CASSQDRRVRETQYF. The rearrangement uses TRBV14 and TRBJ2-5, with D possibly being TRBD1 (5 bases). V lost 0 bases to trimming and J lost 5 bases, with 13 bases between them. Germline CDR1 is SGHDN and CDR2 is FVKESK. This CDR3 region has 15 residues.

The chain has TRBV27 and TRBJ1-1; no clear D gene. The CDR3 is 13 amino acids. Germline V gene lookup returns CDR1 MNHEY and CDR2 SMNVEV (reference sequence). Trimming removed 2 bases at V and 7 bases at J, with 11 bases between. CDR3 in amino acids: CASSLGASDEAFF. The DNA of the CDR3 is TGTGCCAGCAGTTTAGGAGCGTCAGATGAAGCTTTCTTT.

V usage is TRBV7-2 and J usage is TRBJ1-6; D possibly corresponds to TRBD1 (6 bases). The ends were cut back, 1 base at V and 4 bases at J, with 8 bases in the middle. This CDR3 has 15 amino acids. The germline V gene has CDR1 SGHTA and CDR2 FQGNSA. The CDR3 DNA is TGTGCCAGCAGCTTAGAGGGACATTATAATTCACCCCTCCACTTT. Its translation is CASSLEGHYNSPLHF.

This sequence joins TRBV28 and TRBJ2-2; D is unclear. The length of the CDR3 is 12 residues. CDR1 and CDR2 from the germline V gene are MDHEN and SYDVKM. Trimming removed 6 bases at V and 2 bases at J, with 4 bases between. CDR3 DNA sequence: TGTGCCAGCAGGATTAACACCGGGGAGCTGTTTTTT. This encodes CASRINTGELFF.

The J gene is TRBJ1-1, the V gene TRBV3-1 (or the pseudogene TRBV3-2), with 7 positions matching TRBD1. The CDR3 has 15 residues. J lost 0 bases, V lost 2 bases, and 3 bases had no gene match. Germline V gene sequence: CDR1 LGHDT, CDR2 YNNKEL (reference sequence). As DNA, the CDR3 is TGTGCCAGCAGCCAAACGGGACAGATGAACACTGAAGCTTTCTTT. This translates into CASSQTGQMNTEAFF.

J is TRBJ1-2 and V is TRBV11-2, with D uncertain. This CDR3 comprises 14 residues. The V gene lost 0 bases and the J gene lost 1 base, with 6 bases spanning the gap. Germline V CDR1 and CDR2: SGHAT, FQNNGV. This chain's CDR3 is CASSLDVINYGYTF. The CDR3 DNA sequence: TGTGCCAGCAGCTTAGATGTGATTAACTATGGCTACACCTTC.

The chain uses TRBV28 and TRBJ2-3; no firm D call. Germline V gene sequence: CDR1 MDHEN, CDR2 SYDVKM. The CDR3 spans 12 residues. Trimming removed 2 bases at V and 4 bases at J, with 4 bases between. Written as DNA, the CDR3 is TGTGCCAGCAGTTTACGGTCAGATACGCAGTATTTT. The encoded protein is CASSLRSDTQYF. The full variable domain, completed using reference TRBV28 and TRBJ2-3, is DVKVTQSSRYLVKRTGEKVFLECVQDMDHENMFWYRQDPGLGLRLIYFSYDVKMKEKGDIPEGYSVSREKKERFSLILESASTNQTSMYLCASSLRSDTQYFGPGTRLTVL.

This clone was recorded a few times. V gene TRBV12-3 or TRBV12-4 combines with J gene TRBJ1-1; D not resolved. The CDR3 is made up of 13 amino acids. V was trimmed by 5 bases and J by 5 bases, leaving 12 bases between them. The CDR3 sequence: CASSRLRYTEAFF. The DNA of the CDR3 is TGTGCCAGCAGTCGGCTGCGGTATACTGAAGCTTTCTTT.

This chain links TRBV7-9 with TRBJ2-2, with TRBD2 matching over 12 bases. This CDR3 comprises 16 residues. CDR1 and CDR2 from the germline V gene are SEHNR and FQNEAQ (reference sequence). The V gene end was trimmed by 5 bases and the J gene end by 7 bases; junction bases not matched to a gene: 8. This CDR3 is CASSPPASGRDGELFF. The CDR3 DNA reads as TGTGCCAGCAGCCCCCCGGCTAGCGGGAGGGACGGGGAGCTGTTTTTT.

The chain employs TRBV5-5 and TRBJ2-2; tentative D call: TRBD2 (5 bases). The CDR3 sequence is 14 residues long. Trimming took off 3 bases at V and 3 bases at J, with 9 bases between the two ends. The germline CDR1 and CDR2 sequences are SGHKS and YYEKEE (reference sequence). CDR3 sequence reads: CASSYWEYTGELFF. DNA of the CDR3: TGTGCCAGCAGCTATTGGGAGTACACCGGGGAGCTGTTTTTT.

This chain joins TRBV5-6 and TRBJ1-3; perhaps TRBD1 as D (5 bases). Per the germline V gene, CDR1 is SGHDT and CDR2 is YYEEEE. CDR3 length equals 12 residues. The ends were cut back, 4 bases at V and 9 bases at J, with 11 bases in the middle. CDR3 sequence (DNA): TGTGCCAGCAGCCCGCGTGGGGGCACCATATATTTT. Its protein is CASSPRGGTIYF.

The J gene is TRBJ1-2, the V gene TRBV10-1; 7 bases agree with TRBD1. The CDR3 consists of 14 residues. With 6 bases clipped from V and 5 bases from J, the junction kept 9 bases outside the gene matches. The germline CDR1 and CDR2 sequences are WNHNN and SYGVQD (reference sequence). The CDR3 DNA reads as TGCGCCAGCAGGAGACGGGACAGACCTTATGGCTACACCTTC. It yields the protein CASRRRDRPYGYTF.

The V call is TRBV6-4, the J call TRBJ2-1; D gene unclear. This CDR3 region has 15 residues. The germline V gene has CDR1 MRHNA and CDR2 SNTAGT. V lost 9 bases and J lost 1, with 16 bases in between. The CDR3 sequence is CARNRGPESYNEQFF. In DNA form, the CDR3 reads TGTGCCAGGAATCGAGGACCTGAATCCTACAATGAGCAGTTCTTC.

V usage is TRBV6-1 and J usage is TRBJ2-2, with D uncertain. Trimming removed 2 bases from V and 3 bases from J, with 25 bases in between. CDR3 size: 20 residues. Germline lookup yields CDR1 MNHNS and CDR2 SASEGT. The CDR3: CASSETKGFRVKSHTGELFF. CDR3 nucleotides: TGTGCCAGCAGTGAAACGAAGGGTTTCCGTGTGAAGTCCCACACCGGGGAGCTGTTTTTT.

This chain links TRBV14 with TRBJ1-4, with D possibly TRBD1 on 5 matching bases. Trimming took 2 bases from V and 2 from J, leaving 9 bases between them. The CDR3 totals 15 residues. CDR1 SGHDN and CDR2 FVKESK come from the germline V gene. The CDR3 DNA reads TGTGCCAGCAGCCAATTTGGGGGTACTAATGAAAAACTGTTTTTT. Protein product: CASSQFGGTNEKLFF.

The chain joins TRBV5-8 to TRBJ1-5; 10 bases fit TRBD1. The germline V gene has CDR1 SGHTS and CDR2 YDEGEE. This CDR3 spans 16 amino acids. V was clipped by 3 bases and J by 7 bases; unmatched bases: 10. CDR3 sequence: CASSYYRDRGIQPQHF. CDR3 coding DNA: TGTGCCAGCAGCTATTACCGGGACAGGGGCATACAGCCCCAGCATTTT.

This chain joins TRBV12-3 or TRBV12-4 and TRBJ1-2; D is perhaps TRBD1 (6 bases). This CDR3 has 13 amino acids. The germline V and J ends were trimmed by 5 bases and 7 bases, with 14 bases remaining between them. CDR3 nucleotides: TGTGCCAGCAGTCTAGGGACACACGGTGGCTACACCTTC. Residues: CASSLGTHGGYTF.

The V call is TRBV5-4, the J call TRBJ1-6; 8 bases are shared with TRBD1. This CDR3 contains 14 residues. V lost 4 bases to trimming and J lost 7 bases; unmatched junction nucleotides: 4. Germline CDR1 SGHNT, CDR2 YYREEE (reference sequence). The CDR3 sequence: CASSPRQGNSPLHF. CDR3 coding DNA: TGTGCCAGCAGCCCTCGACAGGGGAATTCACCCCTCCACTTT.